Below are 2 T cell receptor beta chains sequenced from a single sample in a study of T cell repertoires in cytomegalovirus infection. MiXCR was run by TCRdb on the reads, yielding one entry per CDR3 protein. The table shows 300,000 to 400,000 distinct CDR3 sequences, with 15% to 20% occurring only once. Sequencing was performed on PBMCs. The receptors here all came from a human donor in good health (CMV status not recorded). Some clones in this sample may be carry-over from other donors' samples.

This sequence joins TRBV20-1 and TRBJ2-7; D is undetermined. Germline V gene lookup returns CDR1 DFQATT and CDR2 SNEGSKA (reference sequence). CDR3 length equals 10 residues. Trimming pared 1 base from V and 5 bases from J, leaving 3 bases between. As DNA, the CDR3 is TGCAGTGCTAGAGGCGACGAGCAGTACTTC. Amino acid sequence: CSARGDEQYF.

V gene TRBV12-3 or TRBV12-4 combines with J gene TRBJ1-6; no clear D gene. The V end lost 5 bases, the J end lost 7 bases, and 12 bases lay between the germline ends. The CDR3 extends over 14 amino acids. CDR3 nucleotide sequence: TGTGCCAGCAGTATGTGGGCGCTAAATTCACCCCTCCACTTT. Translated: CASSMWALNSPLHF.